The clone carrying this T cell receptor (beta chain) was recorded at least ten times. The CDR3 is 15 amino acids. Trimming removed 4 bases from V and 0 bases from J, with 11 bases in between. Germline V gene data show CDR1 as SGHRS and CDR2 as YFSETQ. TCRdb redid the calling of the RT-PCR reads with MiXCR, one entry per CDR3 protein. Of approximately 500,000 distinct CDR3 sequences listed, 10% to 15% are singletons. The sample originates from a study of response to subunit inactivated influenza vaccine. The chain couples TRBV5-1 to TRBJ2-1; weak D call: TRBD2 (6 bases). The input for sequencing was PBMCs from blood, taken roughly 45 days after vaccination. The TCR was taken from a man aged 50 or older who received an inactivated influenza vaccine. CDR3 DNA: TGCGCCAGCAGCCTGGATAGCGGCTCCTACAATGAGCAGTTCTTC. It yields the protein CASSLDSGSYNEQFF.